These 13 T cell receptor beta chains were sequenced from one sample in a study of blood T cell repertoires in COVID-19. Assay used: immunoSEQ multiplex PCR; TCRdb lists only in-frame clones, some missing. The sample holds 130,000 to 150,000 clones, roughly 80% seen once. Sequenced: peripheral blood. The receptors were gathered from a human donor in a cohort sampled during active COVID-19.

The chain combines TRBV3-1 (or the pseudogene TRBV3-2) with TRBJ2-1, with TRBD2 identical over 8 bases. With V trimmed by 3 bases and J by 8 bases, 3 bases remained unmatched. The germline V gene encodes CDR1 LGHDT and CDR2 YNNKEL (reference sequence). The CDR3 loop spans 13 amino acids. CDR3 region: CASSHGTSDEQFF. As DNA, the CDR3 is TGTGCCAGCAGCCATGGGACTAGTGATGAGCAGTTCTTC.

V usage is TRBV19 and J usage is TRBJ1-2, with a possible D match to TRBD1 (6 bases). The CDR3 spans 14 residues. Deletions cut 3 bases from V and 2 bases from J, with 10 bases between. In germline, CDR1 is LNHDA, CDR2 SQIVND (reference sequence). The CDR3 DNA reads TGTGCCAGTAGTATTCAGGGGCTCAACTATGGCTACACCTTC. Translating gives CASSIQGLNYGYTF.

The rearrangement joins TRBV6-2 or TRBV6-3 to TRBJ1-5; D might be TRBD1 (6 bases). Germline V gene sequence: CDR1 MNHEY, CDR2 SVGEGT. V lost 0 bases and J lost 1, with 16 bases in between. This CDR3 contains 18 residues. The CDR3 region is CASSYSRGSGVSNQPQHF. The CDR3 DNA sequence: TGTGCCAGCAGTTACTCGAGGGGTTCAGGGGTGAGCAATCAGCCCCAGCATTTT.

This chain connects TRBV10-3 to TRBJ2-1; 10 nucleotides line up with TRBD2. V dropped 6 bases and J dropped 6; count of bases not matched to a gene: 8. The CDR3 runs 15 residues. Germline CDR1 ENHRY, CDR2 SYGVKD. As DNA, the CDR3 is TGTGCCATCAGGGATCTAGCGGGGGAGGGCAATGAGCAGTTCTTC. Its protein product is CAIRDLAGEGNEQFF.

The rearrangement joins TRBV6-2 or TRBV6-3 to TRBJ2-2; D might be TRBD2 (5 bases). The germline V gene has CDR1 MNHEY and CDR2 SVGEGT. The CDR3 covers 16 residues. V was clipped by 2 bases and J by 1 base, with 11 bases between them. The CDR3, as DNA: TGTGCCAGCAGTTACCGAGGGATTGGGAACACCGGGGAGCTGTTTTTT. Protein: CASSYRGIGNTGELFF.

V gene TRBV5-1 combines with J gene TRBJ1-2; 7 bases line up with TRBD1. This CDR3 is built from 15 residues. CDR1 and CDR2 from the germline V gene are SGHRS and YFSETQ. The ends lost 4 bases at V and 7 bases at J; junction bases unmatched: 13. The CDR3 protein is CASSTGDSSSSGYTF. The CDR3, as DNA: TGCGCCAGCAGCACGGGGGACAGCTCCAGCTCTGGCTACACCTTC.

The chain links TRBV9 to TRBJ1-2; 7 nucleotides align to TRBD1. V dropped 3 bases and J dropped 4; count of bases not matched to a gene: 9. Germline CDR1 and CDR2: SGDLS and YYNGEE. The CDR3 has 15 amino acids. Written as DNA, the CDR3 is TGTGCCAGCAGCGGTTACAGGGGTTTTACCTATGGCTACACCTTC. Its protein product is CASSGYRGFTYGYTF.

The chain recombines TRBV10-3 with TRBJ1-1; D unresolved. V was pared by 0 bases and J by 9 bases, with 5 bases between. CDR3 length: 11 residues. Germline CDR1 ENHRY, CDR2 SYGVKD. The CDR3 here is CAISESSKAFF. The CDR3 region has the DNA TGTGCCATCAGTGAGTCGTCTAAAGCTTTCTTT.

This chain joins TRBV14 and TRBJ1-1, with D perhaps matching TRBD1 (6 bases). The CDR3 runs 15 residues. Germline V gene data show CDR1 as SGHDN and CDR2 as FVKESK. The V gene lost 6 bases and the J gene lost 1 base, with 15 bases spanning the gap. In DNA form, the CDR3 reads TGTGCCAGCAGTCCGAACAGGGCCCCGAACACTGAAGCTTTCTTT. Translation: CASSPNRAPNTEAFF.

The chain joins TRBV6-2 or TRBV6-3 to TRBJ1-6; a possible D gene is TRBD1 (6 bases). There are 14 residues in the CDR3. Trimming pared 3 bases from V and 9 bases from J, leaving 12 bases between. Germline assignment: CDR1 MNHEY and CDR2 SVGEGT. CDR3 amino acids: CASSYGRTVSPLHF. In DNA form, the CDR3 reads TGTGCCAGCAGTTATGGGCGGACAGTTTCACCCCTCCACTTT.

The chain combines TRBV4-2 with TRBJ2-4; D might be TRBD2 (7 bases). The V gene lost 0 bases and the J gene lost 4 bases, with 13 bases spanning the gap. The CDR3 is 16 residues long. Germline-derived CDR1 and CDR2 are LGHNA and YNFKEQ. This CDR3 reads CASSQDWGGTKNIQYF. DNA for the CDR3: TGTGCCAGCAGCCAAGATTGGGGGGGGACAAAAAACATTCAGTACTTC.

This clone showed up just once. The CDR3 DNA reads TGTGCCAGCAGTCGACAGGGCCGCGACACTGAAGCTTTCTTT. It translates to CASSRQGRDTEAFF. V is TRBV6-5 and J is TRBJ1-1; 7 bases fit TRBD1. This CDR3 has 14 amino acids. Germline V CDR1 and CDR2: MNHEY, SVGAGI. V dropped 5 bases and J dropped 3; count of bases not matched to a gene: 6.

This chain connects TRBV30 to TRBJ1-6; TRBD1 matches 10 bases. Germline V CDR1 and CDR2: GTSNPN, SVGIG (reference sequence). V shed 2 bases, J shed 9 bases, and the junction held 4 bases outside the gene matches. The CDR3 extends over 14 amino acids. The CDR3 DNA reads TGTGCCTGGAGTACGGGACAGGGGAGTTCACCCCTCCACTTT. Its protein product is CAWSTGQGSSPLHF.